This entry lists 9 T cell receptor beta chains sequenced from one sample in a study of T cells in Graves' hyperthyroidism and ophthalmopathy. TCR beta CDR3 region amplification was performed from RNA transcripts. First-round RT-PCR targeting the TCR CDR3 was performed with the HTBI primer set. Via MiXCR, TCRdb re-called the multiplex PCR reads, giving one row per CDR3 protein. The repertoire holds about 640,000 distinct CDR3 sequences, with roughly 15% as singletons. The material sequenced was blood. These receptor sequences come from a woman aged 45-59 years with Graves' ophthalmopathy.

This clonotype was counted only a few times. V and J are TRBV6-2 or TRBV6-3 and TRBJ2-1; possible D gene TRBD2, 5 bases. Looked up from germline, CDR1 is MNHEY and CDR2 is SVGEGT. There are 15 residues in the CDR3. V gave up 2 bases and J gave up 0 bases, with 8 bases separating them. For the CDR3, the DNA is TGTGCCAGCAGTTACGAAGGGAGCTCCTACAATGAGCAGTTCTTC. Translating gives CASSYEGSSYNEQFF.

This clonotype was found many times. The chain uses TRBV7-9 and TRBJ2-5; D remains unclear. Germline-derived CDR1 and CDR2 are SEHNR and FQNEAQ (reference sequence). Deletions cut 5 bases from V and 5 bases from J, with 18 bases between. This CDR3 has 15 residues. CDR3 DNA sequence: TGTGCCAGCAGCAACACAAAGTCTGAATATGAGACCCAGTACTTC. Amino acids: CASSNTKSEYETQYF.

The CDR3 loop is CASSLKAGGPNEQFF. As DNA, the CDR3 is TGTGCCAGCAGTTTGAAAGCGGGAGGGCCGAATGAGCAGTTCTTC. The rearrangement uses TRBV12-3 or TRBV12-4 and TRBJ2-1; 10 nucleotides line up with TRBD2. J lost 7 bases, V lost 3 bases, and 6 bases had no gene match. The CDR3 contains 15 residues.

This clonotype was observed at least ten times. The V call is TRBV3-1, the J call TRBJ2-2, with no clear D. Germline-derived CDR1 and CDR2 are LGHDT and YNNKEL (reference sequence). Trimming stripped 6 bases from V and 3 bases from J, with 14 bases between. This CDR3 region has 15 residues. The CDR3: CASSPVAYYTGELFF. The CDR3 nucleotides read TGTGCCAGCAGTCCAGTAGCCTACTACACCGGGGAGCTGTTTTTT.

This clonotype occurred many times. The V call is TRBV20-1, the J call TRBJ1-2; D ambiguous. Germline values: CDR1 DFQATT, CDR2 SNEGSKA (reference sequence). The CDR3 consists of 11 residues. The germline V and J ends were trimmed by 3 bases and 8 bases, with 10 bases remaining between them. The CDR3 DNA reads TGCAGTGCTAGCGTATCCGTCGGCTACACCTTC. It is translated as CSASVSVGYTF.

The table lists this clonotype with many counts. The chain is built from TRBV30 and TRBJ1-5; no clear D gene. This CDR3 is built from 13 residues. Germline values: CDR1 GTSNPN, CDR2 SVGIG (reference sequence). Trimming cost V 6 bases and J 0 bases, with 9 bases left between them. As DNA, the CDR3 is TGTGCCTGTGCCTCAAGTAGCAATCAGCCCCAGCATTTT. It codes for CACASSSNQPQHF.

On this clonotype: Since a much larger clone is just one base distant, this may be a read error. The chain carries TRBV9 and TRBJ1-1; the match to TRBD1 covers 8 bases. This CDR3 is 12 amino acids long. Germline CDR1 reads SGDLS; CDR2 reads YYNGEE. Germline trimming cut 8 bases from V and 4 bases from J; bases unmatched to any gene: 4. The CDR3 region is CASQGASTEAFF. The DNA of the CDR3 is TGTGCCAGTCAGGGGGCGAGCACTGAAGCTTTCTTT.

This clonotype came up many times. The chain employs TRBV28 and TRBJ2-3, with a weak D call TRBD1 (5 bases). In germline, CDR1 is MDHEN, CDR2 SYDVKM. V was cut by 5 bases and J by 0 bases, with 15 bases left in between. This CDR3 has 16 residues. CDR3: CASSPHRLTSTDTQYF. The CDR3 nucleotides are TGTGCCAGCAGTCCACACAGGCTTACTAGCACAGATACGCAGTATTTT.

This clonotype was found many times. The J gene is TRBJ2-7, the V gene TRBV5-1; D is unclear. Germline CDR1 and CDR2: SGHRS and YFSETQ. Between the trimmed V and J ends, which lost 4 bases and 2 bases, there was a span of 10 bases. The CDR3 is 13 amino acids. The CDR3, as DNA: TGCGCCAGCAGCCTCCAGGCCCCCTACGAGCAGTACTTC. Translating gives CASSLQAPYEQYF. Full variable domain (remainder filled in from reference TRBV5-1 and TRBJ2-7): KAGVTQTPRYLIKTRGQQVTLSCSPISGHRSVSWYQQTPGQGLQFLFEYFSETQRNKGNFPGRFSGRQFSNSRSEMNVSTLELGDSALYLCASSLQAPYEQYFGPGTRLTVT.